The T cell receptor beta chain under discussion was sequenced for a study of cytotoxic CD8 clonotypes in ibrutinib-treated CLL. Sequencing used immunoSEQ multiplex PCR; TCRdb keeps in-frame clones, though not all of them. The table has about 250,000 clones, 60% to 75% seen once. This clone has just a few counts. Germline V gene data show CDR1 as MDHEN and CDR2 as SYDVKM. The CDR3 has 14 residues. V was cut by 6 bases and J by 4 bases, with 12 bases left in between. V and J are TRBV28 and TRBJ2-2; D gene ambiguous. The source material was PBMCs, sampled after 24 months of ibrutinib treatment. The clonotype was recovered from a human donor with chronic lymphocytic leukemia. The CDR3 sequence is CASSPEPLTGELFF. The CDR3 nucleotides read TGTGCCAGCAGCCCGGAACCCCTCACCGGGGAGCTGTTTTTT. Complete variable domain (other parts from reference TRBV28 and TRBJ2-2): DVKVTQSSRYLVKRTGEKVFLECVQDMDHENMFWYRQDPGLGLRLIYFSYDVKMKEKGDIPEGYSVSREKKERFSLILESASTNQTSMYLCASSPEPLTGELFFGEGSRLTVL.